What follows describes a single T cell receptor (beta chain). As yet, its antigen is unknown. TCRdb recomputed calls from the 5' RACE reads with MiXCR, one row per CDR3 protein. The top ten clones hold less than 15% of a sample with some 790,000 distinct CDR3 sequences, 15% to 20% of them seen once. This sample was included in a study of identical twins. Study-level findings and limits: Excess sharing by twins proved weaker in beta out-of-frame sequences.

Trimming removed 4 bases at V and 1 base at J, with 7 bases between. The CDR3 has 13 residues. Germline values: CDR1 SGHDN, CDR2 FVKESK. The data were also submitted as part of a second study, on T cells expressing NK-cell markers. As that study records: Among the experiments, several used an anti-gamma-delta TCR antibody to restrict sorting to alpha-beta TCR T cells.

The clonotype comes from a woman aged 18-30 years in good health. The chain combines TRBV14 with TRBJ1-1; the D is unclear. The specimen sequenced was PBMCs. CDR3: CASSRNPNTEAFF. As DNA, the CDR3 is TGTGCCAGCAGCCGAAACCCGAACACTGAAGCTTTCTTT.